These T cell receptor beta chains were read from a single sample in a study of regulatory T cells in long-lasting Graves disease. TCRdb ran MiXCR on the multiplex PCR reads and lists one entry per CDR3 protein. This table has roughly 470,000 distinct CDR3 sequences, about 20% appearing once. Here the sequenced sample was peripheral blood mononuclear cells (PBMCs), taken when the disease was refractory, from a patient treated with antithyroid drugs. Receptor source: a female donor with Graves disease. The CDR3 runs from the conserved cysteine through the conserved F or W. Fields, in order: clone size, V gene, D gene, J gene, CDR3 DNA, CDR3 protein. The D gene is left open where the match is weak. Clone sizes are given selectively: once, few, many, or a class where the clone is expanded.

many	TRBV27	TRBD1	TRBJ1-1	TGTGCCAGCAGTTTATTCCCAACAGGGGGCGAAACTGAAGCTTTCTTT	CASSLFPTGGETEAFF
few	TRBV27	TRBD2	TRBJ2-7	TGTGCCAGCAGTTTCATTAGCGGGAGGGCTGAAGAGCAGTACTTC	CASSFISGRAEEQYF
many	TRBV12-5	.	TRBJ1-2	TGTGCTAGTGGTTCGTTACGCCCGGACACCTCTTATGGCTACACCTTC	CASGSLRPDTSYGYTF
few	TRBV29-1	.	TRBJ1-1	TGCAGCGCCTCGGACAGAGAAGCTTTCTTT	CSASDREAFF
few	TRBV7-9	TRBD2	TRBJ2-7	TGTGCCAGCAGCGAAGCCGGGACTAGCGGGAGAGGTTACGAGCAGTACTTC	CASSEAGTSGRGYEQYF
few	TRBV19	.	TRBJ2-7	TGTGCCAGTAGTTGGCAGGGTGCGTCCTACGAGCAGTACTTC	CASSWQGASYEQYF
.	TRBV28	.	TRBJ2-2	TGTGCCACACGGGACACCGGGGAGCTGTTTTTT	CATRDTGELFF
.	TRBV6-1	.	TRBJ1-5	TGTGCCAGCAGTGATCCCGGGAATAGCAATCAGCCCCAGCATTTT	CASSDPGNSNQPQHF
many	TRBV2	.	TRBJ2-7	TGTGCCAGCTCCCCACTAGGACGCAACGAGCAGTACTTC	CASSPLGRNEQYF
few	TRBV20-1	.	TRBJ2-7	TGCAGTGCTAGAGCGGGTAGCGCTACCCCTGAGCAGTACTTC	CSARAGSATPEQYF
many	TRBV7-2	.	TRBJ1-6	TGTGCCAGCAGCCCCCGTGGCACGTATTCACCCCTCCACTTT	CASSPRGTYSPLHF
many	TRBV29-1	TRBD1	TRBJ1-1	TGCAGCGTGGTTAGACAGGGTGTGAACACTGAAGCTTTCTTT	CSVVRQGVNTEAFF
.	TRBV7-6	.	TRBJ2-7	TGTGCCAGCAGCTTGGCCGGGAGCTATGACGAGCAGTACTTC	CASSLAGSYDEQYF
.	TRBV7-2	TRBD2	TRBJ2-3	TGTGCCAGCAGTTTACGCCGAGGGCTAGCGGAGACCACAGATACGCAGTATTTT	CASSLRRGLAETTDTQYF
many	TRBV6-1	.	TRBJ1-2	TGTGCCAGCAACCAGGGACCGGACTCGGACCTTCTCCCGGGGGACTATGGCTACACCTTC	CASNQGPDSDLLPGDYGYTF
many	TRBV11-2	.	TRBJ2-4	TGTGCCAGCAGCTTAGTAGGACTAGCCAAAAACATTCAGTACTTC	CASSLVGLAKNIQYF
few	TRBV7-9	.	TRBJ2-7	TGTGCCAGCAGCTTAGAGGGGCCGTTCGAGGACTTC	CASSLEGPFEDF
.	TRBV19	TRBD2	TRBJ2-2	TGTGCCAGTAGTATCGTAGCGGGAAACACCGGGGAGCTGTTTTTT	CASSIVAGNTGELFF
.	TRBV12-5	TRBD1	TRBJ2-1	TGTGCTAATGGTTTGGACAGGGGCTCCTACAATGAGCAGTTCTTC	CANGLDRGSYNEQFF
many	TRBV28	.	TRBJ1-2	TGTGCCAGCAGTTTATCAGGGGAAGGCTACACCTTC	CASSLSGEGYTF
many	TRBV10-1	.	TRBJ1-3	TGCGCCACACGACTCCATGATTCGACCCGGAACACCATATATTTT	CATRLHDSTRNTIYF
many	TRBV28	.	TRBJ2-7	TGTGCCAGCAGTTTTACAGGGCAGACCTACGAGCAGTACTTC	CASSFTGQTYEQYF
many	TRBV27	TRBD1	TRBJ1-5	TGTGCCAGCAGAGCCGGACAGGGTGTCTACCAGCCCCAGCATTTT	CASRAGQGVYQPQHF
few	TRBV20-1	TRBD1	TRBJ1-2	TGCAGTACGGCCGGACAGGCAGACTATGGCTACACCTTC	CSTAGQADYGYTF
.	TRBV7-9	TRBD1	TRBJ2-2	TGTGCCAGCAGCCCGTGGTCAACAGGGGCGGCCGGGGAGCTGTTTTTT	CASSPWSTGAAGELFF
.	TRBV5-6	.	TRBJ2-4	TGTGCCAGCAGGTCGCAGGGTGGCCAAAACATTCAGTACTTC	CASRSQGGQNIQYF
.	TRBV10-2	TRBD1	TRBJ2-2	TGCGCCAGCAGTGAGTGGACAGGCTACACCGGGGAGCTGTTTTTT	CASSEWTGYTGELFF
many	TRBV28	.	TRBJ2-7	TGTGCCAGCAGTTTATGGTCAGGACCCTCCTACGAGCAGTACTTC	CASSLWSGPSYEQYF
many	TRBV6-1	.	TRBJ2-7	TGTGCCAGCAGTAAAGCCGGGCCCCTATACGAGCAGTACTTC	CASSKAGPLYEQYF
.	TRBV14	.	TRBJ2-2	TGTGCCAGCAGCCAGCGGGCTTCCGCGAGCGCCAAGCCGGTCACCGGGGAGCTGTTTTTT	CASSQRASASAKPVTGELFF
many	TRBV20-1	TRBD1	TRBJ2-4	TGCAGCGGGGACAGCCAAAACATTCAGTACTTC	CSGDSQNIQYF
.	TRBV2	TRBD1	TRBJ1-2	TGTGCCAGCACCTTTCTTCGACAGGGCGAGGGCTACACCTTC	CASTFLRQGEGYTF